This passage covers 3 T cell receptor beta chains from one sample sequenced in a study of cytomegalovirus exposure and HLA in healthy donors. PCR amplification relied on 60 Vbeta primers (plus 13 Jbeta primers). The repertoire was sequenced with immunoSEQ multiplex PCR; TCRdb's copy has only in-frame clones and lacks some. This repertoire shows fewer than 140,000 clones, more than 65% found once; its top ten account for roughly 0.76%. Sequencing used PBMCs. The receptors derive from a boy between 10 and 17 years old in good health and CMV-seronegative.

The genes are TRBV4-2 and TRBJ2-7; 13 nucleotides line up with TRBD2. V dropped 4 bases and J dropped 7; count of bases not matched to a gene: 10. CDR1 is LGHNA, CDR2 YNFKEQ, per germline. This CDR3 contains 16 residues. The CDR3 sequence is CASSRRLAGGLGEQYF. CDR3 coding DNA: TGTGCCAGCAGCCGGAGACTAGCGGGGGGTTTGGGGGAGCAGTACTTC.

This sequence joins TRBV5-4 and TRBJ2-2; 10 bases align to TRBD1. V lost 2 bases to trimming and J lost 5 bases; unmatched junction nucleotides: 6. Germline V gene sequence: CDR1 SGHNT, CDR2 YYREEE (reference sequence). This CDR3 contains 16 residues. CDR3 sequence reads: CASSFGQGVWTGELFF. CDR3 nucleotide sequence: TGTGCCAGCAGCTTCGGACAGGGGGTTTGGACCGGGGAGCTGTTTTTT.

This clone was counted a few times. This chain links TRBV15 with TRBJ2-1, with D perhaps matching TRBD2 (5 bases). Germline V gene data show CDR1 as LNHNV and CDR2 as YYDKDF (reference sequence). With 5 bases removed from V and 4 bases from J, the gap between germline ends came to 9 bases. The CDR3 contains 13 residues. CDR3 in amino acids: CATSQTSYNEQFF. The CDR3 DNA reads as TGTGCCACCAGCCAAACTAGTTACAATGAGCAGTTCTTC.